This TCR beta chain was captured by sequencing in a study of cytomegalovirus exposure and HLA in healthy donors. Study conclusions and caveats: A prior analysis recorded that most TCR beta V segments were productive about 90% or about 30% of the time. Trimming of TCR beta V- and J-genes showed a link, identified in a later analysis, to a missense DCLRE1C variant. Highest at DRB1 and lowest at HLA-C, TCR association rates differed among HLA loci in a later analysis.

Details on this clone: No antigen is known for it. Sequence at one end of the junction differs from germline and may be a read error.

PCR employed 60 Vbeta and 13 Jbeta primers. Assay used: immunoSEQ multiplex PCR; TCRdb lists only in-frame clones, some missing. This sample has 100,000 to 130,000 clones; 60% to 80% occur once, and the top ten carry roughly 2.3%. The CDR3 spans 15 residues. Looked up from germline, CDR1 is SEHNR and CDR2 is FQNEAQ (reference sequence). The chain couples TRBV7-9 to TRBJ1-2; the D gene is possibly TRBD1 (6 bases). Specimen: PBMCs. The clonotype comes from a man between 18 and 29 years old in good health and CMV-seronegative. Here the CDR3 DNA reads TGTTCCAGCAGCCTCGTTGGGGGCTCCAACTATGGCTACACCTTC. Translated, it gives CSSSLVGGSNYGYTF.